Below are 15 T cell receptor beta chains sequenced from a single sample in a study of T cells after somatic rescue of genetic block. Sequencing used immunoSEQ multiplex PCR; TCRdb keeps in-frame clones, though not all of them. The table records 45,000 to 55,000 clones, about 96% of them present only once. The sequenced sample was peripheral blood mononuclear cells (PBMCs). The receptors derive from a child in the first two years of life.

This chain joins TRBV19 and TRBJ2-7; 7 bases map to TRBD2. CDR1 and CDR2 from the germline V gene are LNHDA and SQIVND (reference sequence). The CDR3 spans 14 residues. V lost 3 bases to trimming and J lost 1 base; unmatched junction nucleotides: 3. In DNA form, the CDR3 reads TGTGCCAGTAGTATGACTAGCTTTTCCTACGAGCAGTACTTC. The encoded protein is CASSMTSFSYEQYF.

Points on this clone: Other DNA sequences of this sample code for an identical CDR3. The CDR3 spells CASSIRVSNQPQHF. Here the CDR3 DNA reads TGTGCCAGTAGTATAAGGGTTAGCAATCAGCCCCAGCATTTT. The chain couples TRBV19 to TRBJ1-5; unclear D gene. CDR3 size: 14 residues. Germline V CDR1 and CDR2: LNHDA, SQIVND (reference sequence). Deletions cut 2 bases from V and 0 bases from J, with 5 bases between.

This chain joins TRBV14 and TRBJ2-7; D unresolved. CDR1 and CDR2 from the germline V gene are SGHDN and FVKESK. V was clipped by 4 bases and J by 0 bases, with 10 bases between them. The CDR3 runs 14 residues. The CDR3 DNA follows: TGTGCCAGCAGCCCTACCTTTCTCTCCTACGAGCAGTACTTC. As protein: CASSPTFLSYEQYF.

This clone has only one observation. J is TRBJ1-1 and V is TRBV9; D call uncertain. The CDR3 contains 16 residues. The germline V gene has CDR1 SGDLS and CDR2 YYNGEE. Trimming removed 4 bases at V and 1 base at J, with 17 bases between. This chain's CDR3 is CASSSLARLGNTEAFF. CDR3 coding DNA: TGTGCCAGCAGCTCCCTAGCGCGGTTGGGGAACACTGAAGCTTTCTTT.

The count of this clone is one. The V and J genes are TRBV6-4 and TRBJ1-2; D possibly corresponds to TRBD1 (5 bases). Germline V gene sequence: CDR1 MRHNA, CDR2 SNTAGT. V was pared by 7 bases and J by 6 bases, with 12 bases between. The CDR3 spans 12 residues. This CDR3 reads CASTRGRNGYTF. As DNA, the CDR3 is TGTGCCAGCACCCGGGGCAGAAATGGCTACACCTTC.

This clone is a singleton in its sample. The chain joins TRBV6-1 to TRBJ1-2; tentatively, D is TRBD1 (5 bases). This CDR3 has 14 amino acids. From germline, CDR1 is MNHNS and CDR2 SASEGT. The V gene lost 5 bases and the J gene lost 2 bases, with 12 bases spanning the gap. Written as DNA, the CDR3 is TGTGCCAGCAGTTCTCCCCCAGGGAACTATGGCTACACCTTC. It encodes CASSSPPGNYGYTF.

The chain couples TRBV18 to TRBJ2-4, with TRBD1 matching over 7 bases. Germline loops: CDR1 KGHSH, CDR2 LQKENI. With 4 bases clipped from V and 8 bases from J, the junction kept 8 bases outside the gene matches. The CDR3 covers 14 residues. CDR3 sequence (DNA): TGTGCCAGCTCACATCCGGACAGGCGGGACATTCAGTACTTC. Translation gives CASSHPDRRDIQYF.

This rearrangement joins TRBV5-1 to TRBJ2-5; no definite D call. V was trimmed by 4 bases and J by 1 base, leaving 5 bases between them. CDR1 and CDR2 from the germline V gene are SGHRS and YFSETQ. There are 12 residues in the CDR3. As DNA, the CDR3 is TGCGCCAGCAGCGGAAGCCAAGAGACCCAGTACTTC. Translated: CASSGSQETQYF.

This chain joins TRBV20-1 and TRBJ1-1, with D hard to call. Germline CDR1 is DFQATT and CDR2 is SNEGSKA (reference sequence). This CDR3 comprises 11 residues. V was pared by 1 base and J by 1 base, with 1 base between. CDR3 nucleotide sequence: TGCAGTGCTAGAGGGAACACTGAAGCTTTCTTT. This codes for CSARGNTEAFF.

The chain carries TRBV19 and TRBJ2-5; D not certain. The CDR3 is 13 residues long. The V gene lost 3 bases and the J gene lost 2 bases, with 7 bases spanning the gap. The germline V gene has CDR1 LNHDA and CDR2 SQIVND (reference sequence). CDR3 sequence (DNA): TGTGCCAGTAGTATTAGTAAGCAAGAGACCCAGTACTTC. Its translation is CASSISKQETQYF.

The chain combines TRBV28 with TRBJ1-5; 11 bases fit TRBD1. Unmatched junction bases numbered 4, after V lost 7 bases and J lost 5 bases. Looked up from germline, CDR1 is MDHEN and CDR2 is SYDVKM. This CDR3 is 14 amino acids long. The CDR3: CASTRDRGDQPQHF. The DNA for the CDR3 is TGTGCCAGCACCAGGGACAGGGGGGATCAGCCCCAGCATTTT.

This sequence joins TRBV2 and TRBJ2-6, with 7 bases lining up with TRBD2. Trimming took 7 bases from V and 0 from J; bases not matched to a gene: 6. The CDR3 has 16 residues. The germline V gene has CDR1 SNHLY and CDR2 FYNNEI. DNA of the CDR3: TGTGCCAGCACGGGAGGCGGGAGCTCTGGGGCCAACGTCCTGACTTTC. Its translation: CASTGGGSSGANVLTF.

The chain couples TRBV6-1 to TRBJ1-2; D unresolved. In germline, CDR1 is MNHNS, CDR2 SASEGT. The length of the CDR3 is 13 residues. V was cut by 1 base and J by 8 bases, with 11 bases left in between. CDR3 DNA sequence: TGTGCCAGCAGTGAAGGGCAAAGGGTGGGCTACACCTTC. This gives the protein CASSEGQRVGYTF.

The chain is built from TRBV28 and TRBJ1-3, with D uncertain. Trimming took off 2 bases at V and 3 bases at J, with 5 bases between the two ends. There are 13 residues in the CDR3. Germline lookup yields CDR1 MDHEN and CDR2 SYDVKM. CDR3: CASSLIGGNTIYF. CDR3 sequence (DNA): TGTGCCAGCAGTTTAATCGGTGGAAACACCATATATTTT.

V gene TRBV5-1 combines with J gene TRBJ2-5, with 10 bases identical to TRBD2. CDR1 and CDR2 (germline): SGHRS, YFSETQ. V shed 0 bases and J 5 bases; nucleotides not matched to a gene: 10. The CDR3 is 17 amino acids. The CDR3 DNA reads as TGCGCCAGCAGCTTGGGACTAGCGGGCCCGAGGCGGGAGACCCAGTACTTC. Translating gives CASSLGLAGPRRETQYF.